The sequence of this TCR beta chain was determined in a study of T cells in Graves' hyperthyroidism and ophthalmopathy. Exclusion criteria comprised uncontrolled infection, other autoimmune disease, pregnancy or lactation. This clonotype was counted many times. This CDR3 comprises 16 residues. V shed 6 bases, J shed 2 bases, and the junction held 5 bases outside the gene matches. CDR1 is MDHEN and CDR2 is SYDVKM in the germline V gene. Amplification yielded TCR beta CDR3 regions, with RNA transcripts as the source. When the TCR CDR3 underwent first-round RT-PCR, the HTBI primer set was used. One entry per CDR3 protein results from TCRdb running MiXCR on the multiplex PCR reads. Among 350,000 or so distinct CDR3 sequences listed, 21% were seen once.

The source is a woman in her forties or fifties with Graves' hyperthyroidism. The sample taken for sequencing was blood. The chain joins TRBV28 to TRBJ2-7, with 15 positions matching TRBD2. The CDR3 DNA reads TGTGCCAGCAGCGGGACTAGCGGGGGGAAGACCTACGAGCAGTACTTC. Amino acids: CASSGTSGGKTYEQYF.